These T cell receptor beta chains were read from a single sample in a study of OX40 agonist ivuxolimab in advanced cancers. Sequencing used immunoSEQ multiplex PCR; TCRdb keeps in-frame clones, though not all of them. The repertoire has 77,000 or so clones, roughly 91% of them found once; the top ten carry 1.5% to 2%. Sequencing used CD4+ or CD8+ T cells sorted from blood, obtained in a trial of the OX40 agonist ivuxolimab. All receptors come from an adult with an advanced solid tumor such as melanoma, head and neck, liver or kidney cancer. CDR3s include the opening cysteine and the closing phenylalanine or tryptophan. D genes are given only for firm matches. Part of the rows lack a size; the others show once, few, many or a class for expanded clones.

>TRBV11-2|TRBJ2-5|TRBD2|-
TGTGCCAGCAGCTTCAGTGATAGTCCGGGAGGGACCCAGTACTTC
CASSFSDSPGGTQYF
>TRBV27|TRBJ2-7|-|-
TGTGCCAGCAGTCATACCGGGACAACCAAGGGCGAGCAGTACTTC
CASSHTGTTKGEQYF
>TRBV5-1|TRBJ2-5|-|-
TGCGCCAGCAGCTTGGCAACTAGTGAGGACCAGTACTTC
CASSLATSEDQYF
>TRBV28|TRBJ2-7|TRBD1|-
TGTGCCAGCAGGACAGGGGGCGGCTACGAGCAGTACTTC
CASRTGGGYEQYF
>TRBV10-3|TRBJ2-7|TRBD1|few
TGTGCCATCAGTGACTCGCCCGGGACAGGGGGTGGCGAGCAGTACTTC
CAISDSPGTGGGEQYF
>TRBV19|TRBJ1-2|TRBD1|-
TGTGCCAGTAGTACCCCGGGACAGGGTAAGCTTGGCTACACCTTC
CASSTPGQGKLGYTF
>TRBV28|TRBJ2-1|TRBD1|-
TGTGCCAGCAGCAACCCGGGACAGGGGGCTGGTGAGCAGTTCTTC
CASSNPGQGAGEQFF
>TRBV2|TRBJ1-2|TRBD1|-
TGTGCCAGCGCGCAGGGGGGGGAGTATGGCTACACCTTC
CASAQGGEYGYTF
>TRBV5-4|TRBJ1-2|-|-
TGTGCCAGCAGCCTAAAGTATCATCAGGGGTTAGATGGCTACACCTTC
CASSLKYHQGLDGYTF
>TRBV11-2|TRBJ2-1|-|once
TGTGCCAGCAGCTTCCTATCCGAGCTTGAGCAGTTCTTC
CASSFLSELEQFF
>TRBV28|TRBJ1-2|TRBD1|-
TGTGCCAGCAGTTCGACAGGGGTAAACTATGGCTACACCTTC
CASSSTGVNYGYTF
>TRBV27|TRBJ2-5|TRBD1|-
TGTGCCACCCGGACAGGGTGGGAGACCCAGTACTTC
CATRTGWETQYF
>TRBV11-1|TRBJ2-1|TRBD1|once
TGTGCCAGCAGCTTAACAGGGGGCGCCTACAATGAGCAGTTCTTC
CASSLTGGAYNEQFF
>TRBV19|TRBJ1-1|-|-
TGTGCCAGTAGTATAGGACAGGACACTGAAGCTTTCTTT
CASSIGQDTEAFF
>TRBV28|TRBJ1-5|-|few
TGTGCCAGCAGTTTAACCGGGCAGGTGCAAGAACCCCAGCATTTT
CASSLTGQVQEPQHF
>TRBV19|TRBJ2-5|-|-
TGTGCCAGTAGTACATCCCCAATCAGGGCTCAGGCCCAGTACTTC
CASSTSPIRAQAQYF